The 28 T cell receptor beta chains below come from one sample, sequenced in a study of regulatory T cells in long-lasting Graves disease. Relying on iRepertoire HTBI primers and Arm-PCR of CDR3 regions, the team built TCR beta libraries. Each CDR3 protein is one row after TCRdb ran MiXCR on the multiplex PCR reads. This sample has about 470,000 distinct CDR3 sequences; about 22% occur once, and the top ten carry more than 6%. Time point meaning: persistent/refractory GD, antithyroid drugs over 5 years with positive TRAb. PBMCs provided the RNA from which the TCR library was made. Sequenced here: peripheral blood mononuclear cells (PBMCs), sampled when the disease was refractory, from a patient treated with antithyroid drugs. The receptor source for this set is a female donor with Graves disease.

Many counts were recorded for this clonotype. This chain connects TRBV7-9 to TRBJ2-4; D assignment may be TRBD1 or TRBD2 (5 bases each). Trimming stripped 1 base from V and 3 bases from J, with 10 bases between. The CDR3 extends over 15 amino acids. CDR1 and CDR2 (germline): SEHNR, FQNEAQ (reference sequence). The CDR3 DNA reads as TGTGCCAGCAGCTTAGGCCTGGGGGACAAAAACATTCAGTACTTC. It specifies CASSLGLGDKNIQYF.

Ten or more counts support this clonotype. The chain carries TRBV30 and TRBJ2-5, with no clear D. CDR1 and CDR2 from the germline V gene are GTSNPN and SVGIG (reference sequence). The CDR3 loop spans 12 amino acids. The V end was cut by 0 bases, the J end by 7 bases, with 9 bases between. The CDR3 sequence: CAWSVFKVTQYF. CDR3 nucleotide sequence: TGTGCCTGGAGTGTGTTCAAGGTGACCCAGTACTTC.

The chain joins TRBV7-9 to TRBJ2-7, with TRBD2 matching over 7 bases. With 4 bases clipped from V and 5 bases from J, the junction kept 14 bases outside the gene matches. The CDR3 contains 16 residues. CDR1 and CDR2 from the germline V gene are SEHNR and FQNEAQ (reference sequence). CDR3 amino acids: CASSSHGGRAAHEQYF. In DNA, the CDR3 is TGTGCCAGCAGCTCCCATGGGGGGAGGGCCGCCCACGAGCAGTACTTC.

A few counts support this clonotype. J is TRBJ1-6 and V is TRBV30; 8 bases are a match to TRBD1. This CDR3 is 14 amino acids long. Per the germline V gene, CDR1 is GTSNPN and CDR2 is SVGIG (reference sequence). After removal of 1 base from V and 7 bases from J, the junction contained 3 bases not matched to a gene. The DNA for the CDR3 is TGTGCCTGGAGTGAGACAGGGGAGAATTCACCCCTCCACTTT. It translates to CAWSETGENSPLHF. Together with reference TRBV30 and TRBJ1-6, the CDR3 gives the full variable domain: SQTIHQWPATLVQPVGSPLSLECTVEGTSNPNLYWYRQAAGRGLQLLFYSVGIGQISSEVPQNLSASRPQDRQFILSSKKLLLSDSGFYLCAWSETGENSPLHFGNGTRLTVT.

The V and J genes are TRBV4-1 and TRBJ1-2; 9 nucleotides match TRBD1. In germline, CDR1 is MGHRA, CDR2 YSYEKL. The CDR3 sequence is 16 residues long. J was trimmed by 2 bases and V by 3 bases; bases with no gene match: 7. The chain's CDR3 is CASSHRGQGLNYGYTF. In nucleotides, the CDR3 is TGCGCCAGCAGCCATCGAGGACAGGGGTTGAACTATGGCTACACCTTC.

This clonotype was seen a few times. V usage is TRBV20-1 and J usage is TRBJ2-7; D is undetermined. The V end lost 2 bases, the J end lost 6 bases, and 20 bases lay between the germline ends. This CDR3 is built from 15 residues. Germline CDR1 and CDR2: DFQATT and SNEGSKA (reference sequence). The CDR3 DNA follows: TGCAGTGCTAGACTCCATGGTAGCTCTTTCCCCGAGCAGTACTTC. As protein: CSARLHGSSFPEQYF.

The chain links TRBV20-1 to TRBJ2-7; D is undetermined. The V end was cut by 4 bases, the J end by 4 bases, with 8 bases between. Germline CDR1 reads DFQATT; CDR2 reads SNEGSKA (reference sequence). The CDR3 extends over 11 amino acids. The CDR3 DNA reads as TGCAGTGCTAATGACCGGTACGAGCAGTACTTC. Protein product: CSANDRYEQYF.

This clonotype was seen at least ten times. V usage is TRBV5-1 and J usage is TRBJ1-1; D not resolved. CDR3 length equals 13 residues. V was clipped by 1 base and J by 7 bases, with 11 bases between them. Germline-derived CDR1 and CDR2 are SGHRS and YFSETQ. In DNA form, the CDR3 reads TGCGCCAGCAGCTTGAGGTCGACGGTTGAAGCTTTCTTT. Translated, it gives CASSLRSTVEAFF.

This clonotype was seen ten or more times. V is TRBV20-1 and J is TRBJ1-1, with D perhaps matching TRBD1 (6 bases). Trimming cost V 5 bases and J 5 bases, with 15 bases left between them. This CDR3 has 13 residues. Germline V gene lookup returns CDR1 DFQATT and CDR2 SNEGSKA (reference sequence). The CDR3 loop reads CSARGALGTEAFF. The CDR3 nucleotides are TGCAGTGCTCGGGGGGCCCTGGGGACTGAAGCTTTCTTT.

There are many counts of this clonotype. V is TRBV12-5 and J is TRBJ2-7; D not certain. The CDR3 length is 15 residues. Germline V CDR1 and CDR2: LGHNT, FRNRAP. Trimming removed 2 bases at V and 0 bases at J, with 11 bases between. The CDR3, as DNA: TGTGCTAGTGGTTTGTCCTACAGCCTCTCCTACGAGCAGTACTTC. It is translated as CASGLSYSLSYEQYF.

In its sample, this clonotype was seen many times. This CDR3 is CSASGEKLFF. CDR3 nucleotides: TGCAGTGCTAGTGGGGAAAAACTGTTTTTT. The rearrangement links TRBV20-1 to TRBJ1-4, with D uncertain. CDR1 is DFQATT, CDR2 SNEGSKA, per germline (reference sequence). V lost 3 bases and J lost 8, with 4 bases in between. This CDR3 is built from 10 residues.

The chain carries TRBV20-1 and TRBJ2-7; 9 bases align to TRBD1. V was pared by 3 bases and J by 2 bases, with 14 bases of the junction left unmatched. CDR1 and CDR2 (germline): DFQATT, SNEGSKA (reference sequence). The CDR3 has 17 amino acids. CDR3 region: CSASLPSAGTGTYEQYF. In nucleotides, the CDR3 is TGCAGTGCTAGCCTACCCAGCGCCGGGACAGGGACCTACGAGCAGTACTTC.

This clonotype was picked up many times. J is TRBJ2-7 and V is TRBV7-3, with 7 positions matching TRBD1. Germline V CDR1 and CDR2: SGHTA, FQGTGA. CDR3 length: 12 residues. J gave up 5 bases and V 5 bases, and 3 bases lay outside the gene matches. CDR3 protein: CASSDGTDEQYF. The CDR3 bases are TGTGCCAGCAGCGACGGGACAGACGAGCAGTACTTC.

This clonotype was recorded many times. This chain links TRBV11-2 with TRBJ1-1, with D tentatively TRBD1 (5 bases). Between the trimmed V and J ends, which lost 5 bases and 8 bases, there was a span of 12 bases. The germline gives CDR1 SGHAT, CDR2 FQNNGV. The CDR3 runs to 12 residues. This CDR3 reads CASSHWTSEAFF. CDR3 coding DNA: TGTGCCAGCAGCCATTGGACATCGGAAGCTTTCTTT.

This clonotype came up many times. DNA of the CDR3: TGTGCCACCAGCTGGCAAGGGACAGGGTTGGATGGCTACACCTTC. Protein: CATSWQGTGLDGYTF. This chain uses TRBV15 with TRBJ1-2, with TRBD1 identical over 9 bases. The CDR3 extends over 15 amino acids. Germline CDR1 LNHNV, CDR2 YYDKDF (reference sequence). V was pared by 5 bases and J by 6 bases, with 10 bases of the junction left unmatched.

This chain links TRBV7-9 with TRBJ2-7; 11 positions agree with TRBD1. The CDR3 runs 17 residues. The germline V gene encodes CDR1 SEHNR and CDR2 FQNEAQ (reference sequence). V dropped 5 bases and J dropped 3; count of bases not matched to a gene: 12. The CDR3 region is CASSPTQGDRGSYEQYF. The CDR3 nucleotides are TGTGCCAGCAGCCCCACCCAGGGGGACAGGGGGAGCTACGAGCAGTACTTC. The full variable domain, completed using reference TRBV7-9 and TRBJ2-7, is DTGVSQNPRHKITKRGQNVTFRCDPISEHNRLYWYRQTLGQGPEFLTYFQNEAQLEKSRLLSDRFSAERPKGSFSTLEIQRTEQGDSAMYLCASSPTQGDRGSYEQYFGPGTRLTVT.

A remark on this clonotype: It may be a read error: a sequence one base away is much more abundant. This chain uses TRBV12-3 or TRBV12-4 with TRBJ1-5; D call uncertain. The V end was cut by 6 bases, the J end by 4 bases, with 16 bases between. This CDR3 comprises 15 residues. This chain's CDR3 is CASSRNGGRNQPQHF. CDR3 bases: TGTGCCAGCAGCCGTAATGGTGGGAGGAATCAGCCCCAGCATTTT.

The table lists this clonotype with many counts. V and J are TRBV10-3 and TRBJ1-6; TRBD1 agrees at 7 bases. This CDR3 is 15 amino acids long. Trimming cost V 6 bases and J 8 bases; bases outside gene matches: 10. Germline CDR1 is ENHRY and CDR2 is SYGVKD. CDR3 sequence (DNA): TGTGCCATCAGGGCAGCCGGGACAGATGATTCACCCCTCCACTTT. It specifies CAIRAAGTDDSPLHF.

This clonotype was counted at least ten times. J is TRBJ2-5 and V is TRBV28; 7 nucleotides align to TRBD2. In germline, CDR1 is MDHEN, CDR2 SYDVKM. This CDR3 contains 15 residues. V dropped 3 bases and J dropped 2; count of bases not matched to a gene: 6. CDR3: CASSFSQGGQETQYF. CDR3 coding DNA: TGTGCCAGCAGTTTTAGCCAGGGAGGGCAAGAGACCCAGTACTTC.

This clonotype was recorded many times. The chain employs TRBV28 and TRBJ1-5, with 8 bases that match TRBD1. The CDR3 has 18 residues. V shed 3 bases and J 3 bases; nucleotides not matched to a gene: 13. Germline V gene sequence: CDR1 MDHEN, CDR2 SYDVKM. The CDR3 region is CASSFRIPQGVDNQPQHF. The CDR3 DNA reads as TGTGCCAGCAGTTTCCGTATTCCACAGGGGGTTGACAATCAGCCCCAGCATTTT.

This clonotype was observed a handful of times. V gene TRBV3-1 combines with J gene TRBJ2-7, with 7 bases that match TRBD1. The junction had 13 bases not matched to a gene; V was cut back by 5 bases and J by 0 bases. Per the germline V gene, CDR1 is LGHDT and CDR2 is YNNKEL (reference sequence). The CDR3 spans 17 residues. CDR3 bases: TGTGCCAGCAGCGCGTGGGACAGCTCCGACAGCTCCTACGAGCAGTACTTC. Translation gives CASSAWDSSDSSYEQYF.

This clonotype was detected a few times. This chain joins TRBV28 and TRBJ1-3, with unresolved D. The V end lost 9 bases, the J end lost 1 base, and 19 bases lay between the germline ends. Germline V CDR1 and CDR2: MDHEN, SYDVKM. The length of the CDR3 is 16 residues. CDR3 sequence (DNA): TGTGCCAGTAACGAACAACGCGGGCCTTCTGGAAACACCATATATTTT. Its protein product is CASNEQRGPSGNTIYF.

Only one count was recorded for this clonotype. A read error may be the cause here, since a much bigger clone is one base away. The genes are TRBV2 and TRBJ1-4; 8 nucleotides agree with TRBD1. The CDR3 runs 15 residues. Germline trimming cut 4 bases from V and 10 bases from J; bases unmatched to any gene: 11. From germline, CDR1 is SNHLY and CDR2 FYNNEI. CDR3 amino acids: CASSAEDREDGKLFF. The CDR3 DNA follows: TGTGCCAGCAGTGCGGAGGACAGGGAAGATGGAAAACTGTTTTTT.

This clonotype was detected only a few times. CDR3 loop: CASRRPGLANTGELFF. CDR3 nucleotide sequence: TGTGCCAGCAGGCGCCCGGGACTAGCTAACACCGGGGAGCTGTTTTTT. This rearrangement joins TRBV7-2 to TRBJ2-2; 9 nucleotides match TRBD2. CDR1 SGHTA and CDR2 FQGNSA come from the germline V gene. J gave up 2 bases and V 6 bases, and 7 bases lay outside the gene matches. The CDR3 is made up of 16 amino acids.

In this sample, this clonotype turned up many times. The genes are TRBV5-6 and TRBJ1-1, with TRBD1 matching over 9 bases. The V gene's germline CDR1 is SGHDT and CDR2 YYEEEE. The CDR3 contains 15 residues. V was pared by 4 bases and J by 8 bases, with 12 bases of the junction left unmatched. CDR3 sequence (DNA): TGTGCCAGCAGCACCACCTACACAGGGGGCGCCGAAGCTTTCTTT. Protein product: CASSTTYTGGAEAFF. Full variable domain (outside the CDR3, taken from reference TRBV5-6 and TRBJ1-1): DAGVTQSPTHLIKTRGQQVTLRCSPKSGHDTVSWYQQALGQGPQFIFQYYEEEERQRGNFPDRFSGHQFPNYSSELNVNALLLGDSALYLCASSTTYTGGAEAFFGQGTRLTVV.

Here the CDR3 DNA reads TGTGCCAGCAGTTCCGCGGGGGGAATGCAAGAGACCCAGTACTTC. It encodes CASSSAGGMQETQYF. The rearrangement uses TRBV12-3 or TRBV12-4 and TRBJ2-5, with 8 bases that match TRBD2. V trimming: 4 bases; J trimming: 2 bases; junction bases outside the gene matches: 6. The CDR3 spans 15 residues.

This clonotype was recorded many times. The chain employs TRBV6-1 and TRBJ1-2; D gene uncertain. The V end lost 3 bases, the J end lost 7 bases, and 12 bases lay between the germline ends. This CDR3 region has 13 residues. Germline V gives CDR1 MNHNS, CDR2 SASEGT. The DNA of the CDR3 is TGTGCCAGCAGTGATCCCCAGCTCCGTGGCTACACCTTC. This gives the protein CASSDPQLRGYTF.

This clonotype was detected a few times. This chain connects TRBV3-1 to TRBJ2-7; D ambiguous. The germline CDR1 and CDR2 sequences are LGHDT and YNNKEL (reference sequence). With 1 base removed from V and 10 bases from J, the gap between germline ends came to 8 bases. This CDR3 has 11 residues. CDR3 amino acids: CASSQAGSQYF. The DNA of the CDR3 is TGTGCCAGCAGCCAAGCTGGATCTCAGTACTTC.